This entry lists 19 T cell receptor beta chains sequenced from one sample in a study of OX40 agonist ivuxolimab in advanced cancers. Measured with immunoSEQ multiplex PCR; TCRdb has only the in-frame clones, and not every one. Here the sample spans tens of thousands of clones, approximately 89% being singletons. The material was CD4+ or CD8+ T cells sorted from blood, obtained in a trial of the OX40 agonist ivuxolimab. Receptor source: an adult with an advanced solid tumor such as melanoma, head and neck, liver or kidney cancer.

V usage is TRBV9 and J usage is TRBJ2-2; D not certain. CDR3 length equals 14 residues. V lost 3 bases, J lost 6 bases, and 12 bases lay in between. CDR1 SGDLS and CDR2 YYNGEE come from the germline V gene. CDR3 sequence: CASSAGGNAGELFF. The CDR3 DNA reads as TGTGCCAGCAGCGCGGGCGGCAACGCCGGGGAGCTGTTTTTT. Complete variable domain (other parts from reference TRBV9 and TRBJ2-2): DSGVTQTPKHLITATGQRVTLRCSPRSGDLSVYWYQQSLDQGLQFLIQYYNGEERAKGNILERFSAQQFPDLHSELNLSSLELGDSALYFCASSAGGNAGELFFGEGSRLTVL.

CDR3 loop: CASSQGSLLAGREQYF. In nucleotides, the CDR3 is TGTGCCAGCAGCCAAGGGTCGTTGCTAGCGGGAAGAGAGCAGTACTTC. V is TRBV14 and J is TRBJ2-7, with 9 positions matching TRBD2. The V gene's germline CDR1 is SGHDN and CDR2 FVKESK. V shed 1 base and J 7 bases; nucleotides not matched to a gene: 11. The CDR3 covers 16 residues. Full variable domain (missing parts from reference TRBV14 and TRBJ2-7): EAGVTQFPSHSVIEKGQTVTLRCDPISGHDNLYWYRRVMGKEIKFLLHFVKESKQDESGMPNNRFLAERTGGTYSTLKVQPAELEDSGVYFCASSQGSLLAGREQYFGPGTRLTVT.

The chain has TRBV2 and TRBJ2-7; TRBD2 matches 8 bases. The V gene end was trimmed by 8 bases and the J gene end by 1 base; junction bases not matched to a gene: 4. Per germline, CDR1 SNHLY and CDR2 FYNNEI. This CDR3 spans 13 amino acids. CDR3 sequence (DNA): TGTGCCAGCTTAAGCGGGGGTTCCTACGAGCAGTACTTC. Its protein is CASLSGGSYEQYF. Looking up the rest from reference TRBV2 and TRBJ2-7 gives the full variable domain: EPEVTQTPSHQVTQMGQEVILRCVPISNHLYFYWYRQILGQKVEFLVSFYNNEISEKSEIFDDQFSVERPDGSNFTLKIRSTKLEDSAMYFCASLSGGSYEQYFGPGTRLTVT.

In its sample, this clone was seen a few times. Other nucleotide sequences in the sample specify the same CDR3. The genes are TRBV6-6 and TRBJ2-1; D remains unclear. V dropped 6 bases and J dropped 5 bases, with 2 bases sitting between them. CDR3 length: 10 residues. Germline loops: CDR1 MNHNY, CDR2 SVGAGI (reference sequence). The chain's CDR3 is CASRDNEQFF. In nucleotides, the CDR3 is TGTGCCAGCAGAGACAATGAGCAGTTCTTC.

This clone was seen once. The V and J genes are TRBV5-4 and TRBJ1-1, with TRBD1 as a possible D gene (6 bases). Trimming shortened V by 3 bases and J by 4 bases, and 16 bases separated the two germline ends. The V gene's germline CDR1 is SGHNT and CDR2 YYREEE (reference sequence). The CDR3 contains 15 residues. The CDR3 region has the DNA TGTGCCAGCAGCTCAACTACAGGGTGGGGCACTGAAGCTTTCTTT. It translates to CASSSTTGWGTEAFF.

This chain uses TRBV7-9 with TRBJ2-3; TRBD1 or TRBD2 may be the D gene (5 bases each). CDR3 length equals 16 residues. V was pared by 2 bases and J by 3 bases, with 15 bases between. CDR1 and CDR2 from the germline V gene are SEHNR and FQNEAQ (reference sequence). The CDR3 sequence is CASSLMGPTITDTQYF. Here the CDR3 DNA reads TGTGCCAGCAGCTTAATGGGACCAACAATTACAGATACGCAGTATTTT.

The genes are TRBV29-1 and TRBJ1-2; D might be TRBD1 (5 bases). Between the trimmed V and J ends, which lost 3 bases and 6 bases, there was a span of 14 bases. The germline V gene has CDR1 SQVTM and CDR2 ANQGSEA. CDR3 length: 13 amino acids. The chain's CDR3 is CSVDAGYSDGYTF. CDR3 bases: TGCAGCGTTGACGCAGGGTATTCTGATGGCTACACCTTC.

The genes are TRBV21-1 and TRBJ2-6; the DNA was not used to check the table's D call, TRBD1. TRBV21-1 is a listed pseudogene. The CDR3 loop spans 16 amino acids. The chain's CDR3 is CASKERGPSGANVLTF. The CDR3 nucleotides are TGTGCCAGCAAGGAGAGGGGGCCCTCTGGGGCCAACGTCCTGACTTTC.

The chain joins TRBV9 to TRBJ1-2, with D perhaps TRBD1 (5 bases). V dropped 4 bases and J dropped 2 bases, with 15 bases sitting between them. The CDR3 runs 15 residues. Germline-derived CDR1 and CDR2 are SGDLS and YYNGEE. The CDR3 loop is CASSSHAGLNYGYTF. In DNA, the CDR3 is TGTGCCAGCAGCTCCCACGCAGGGCTCAACTATGGCTACACCTTC.

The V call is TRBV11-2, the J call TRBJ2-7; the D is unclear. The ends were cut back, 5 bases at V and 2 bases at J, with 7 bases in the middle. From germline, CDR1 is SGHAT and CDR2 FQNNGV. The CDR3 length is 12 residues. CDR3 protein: CASSETAYEQYF. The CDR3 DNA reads TGTGCCAGCAGCGAGACTGCCTACGAGCAGTACTTC.

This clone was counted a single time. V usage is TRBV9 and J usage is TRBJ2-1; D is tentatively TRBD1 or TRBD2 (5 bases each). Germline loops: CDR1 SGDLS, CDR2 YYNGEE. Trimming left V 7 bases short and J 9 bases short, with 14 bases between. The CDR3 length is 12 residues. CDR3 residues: CASGTSRGEQFF. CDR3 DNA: TGTGCCAGCGGAACCTCGAGGGGTGAGCAGTTCTTC.

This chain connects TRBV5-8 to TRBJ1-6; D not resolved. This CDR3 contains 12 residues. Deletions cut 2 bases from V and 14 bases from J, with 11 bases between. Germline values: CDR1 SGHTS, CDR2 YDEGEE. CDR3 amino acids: CASSFNSGSLHF. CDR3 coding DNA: TGTGCCAGCAGCTTTAACTCGGGATCCCTCCACTTT.

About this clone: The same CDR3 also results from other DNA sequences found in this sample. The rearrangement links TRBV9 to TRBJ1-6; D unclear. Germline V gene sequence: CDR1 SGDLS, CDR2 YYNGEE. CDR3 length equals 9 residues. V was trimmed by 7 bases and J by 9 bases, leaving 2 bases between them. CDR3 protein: CASGSPLHF. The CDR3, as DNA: TGTGCCAGCGGTTCACCCCTCCACTTT.

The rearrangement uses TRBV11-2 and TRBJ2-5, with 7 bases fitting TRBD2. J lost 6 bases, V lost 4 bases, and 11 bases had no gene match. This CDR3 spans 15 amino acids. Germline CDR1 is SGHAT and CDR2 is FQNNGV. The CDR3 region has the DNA TGTGCCAGCAGCTCGACGAGCGGGGCTGGGAAGACCCAGTACTTC. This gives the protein CASSSTSGAGKTQYF.

The CDR3 sequence is CASSQGGRPYEQYF. DNA for the CDR3: TGTGCCAGCAGTCAGGGGGGAAGGCCCTACGAGCAGTACTTC. The chain has TRBV27 and TRBJ2-7, with D perhaps TRBD1 (7 bases). Germline V lookup: CDR1 MNHEY, CDR2 SMNVEV (reference sequence). V was cut by 5 bases and J by 2 bases, with 13 bases left in between. The CDR3 length is 14 residues.

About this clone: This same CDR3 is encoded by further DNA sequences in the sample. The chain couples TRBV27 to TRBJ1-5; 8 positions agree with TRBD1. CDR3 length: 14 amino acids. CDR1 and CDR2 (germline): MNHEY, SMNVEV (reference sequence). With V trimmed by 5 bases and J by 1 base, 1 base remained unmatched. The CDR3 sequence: CASSHRGSNQPQHF. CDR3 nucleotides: TGTGCCAGCAGTCACAGGGGGAGCAATCAGCCCCAGCATTTT.

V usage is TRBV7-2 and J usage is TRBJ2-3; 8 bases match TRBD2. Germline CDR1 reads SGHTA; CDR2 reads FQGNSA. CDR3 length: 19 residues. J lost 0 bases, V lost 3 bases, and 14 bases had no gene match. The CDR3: CASSLGPGLVDLSTDTQYF. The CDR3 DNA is TGTGCCAGCAGCTTGGGACCGGGACTAGTCGACCTTAGCACAGATACGCAGTATTTT.

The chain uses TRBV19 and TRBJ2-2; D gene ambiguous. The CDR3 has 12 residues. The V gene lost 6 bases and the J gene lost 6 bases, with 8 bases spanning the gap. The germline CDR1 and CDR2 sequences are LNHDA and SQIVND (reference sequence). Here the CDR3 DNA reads TGTGCCAGTAGCAGGAGTGCCGGGGAGCTGTTTTTT. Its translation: CASSRSAGELFF.

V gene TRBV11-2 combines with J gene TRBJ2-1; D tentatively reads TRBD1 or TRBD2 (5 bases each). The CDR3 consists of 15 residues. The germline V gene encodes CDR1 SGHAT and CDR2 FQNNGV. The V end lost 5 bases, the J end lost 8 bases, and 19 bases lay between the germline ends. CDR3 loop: CASSPRRTGLYEQFF. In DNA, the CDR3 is TGTGCCAGCAGCCCCCGGCGGACGGGGCTATATGAGCAGTTCTTC. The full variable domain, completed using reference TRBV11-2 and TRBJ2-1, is EAGVAQSPRYKIIEKRQSVAFWCNPISGHATLYWYQQILGQGPKLLIQFQNNGVVDDSQLPKDRFSAERLKGVDSTLKIQPAKLEDSAVYLCASSPRRTGLYEQFFGPGTRLTVL.